This entry lists 8 T cell receptor beta chains sequenced from one sample in a study of OX40 agonist ivuxolimab in advanced cancers. Sequencing used immunoSEQ multiplex PCR; TCRdb keeps in-frame clones, though not all of them. The sample shows 70,000 to 85,000 clones, about 85% of them seen only once. The sample here was CD4+ or CD8+ T cells sorted from blood, taken in a trial of the OX40 agonist ivuxolimab. Every receptor here comes from an adult with an advanced solid tumor such as melanoma, head and neck, liver or kidney cancer.

V usage is TRBV12-1 and J usage is TRBJ2-2; the DNA was not compared with TRBD2, the D call given in the table. TRBV12-1 is a listed pseudogene. CDR3 length: 17 residues. The CDR3 here is CASRPESGDANTGELFF. CDR3 DNA: TGTGCCAGCAGACCCGAAAGCGGGGATGCGAACACCGGGGAGCTGTTTTTT.

The chain has TRBV5-1 and TRBJ2-5; a possible D gene is TRBD2 (6 bases). Germline lookup yields CDR1 SGHRS and CDR2 YFSETQ. CDR3 length: 15 amino acids. Trimming pared 5 bases from V and 1 base from J, leaving 15 bases between. The CDR3 DNA is TGCGCCAGCAGAAGTTTAGCGGATACCCAAGAGACCCAGTACTTC. Its protein product is CASRSLADTQETQYF.

The chain uses TRBV2 and TRBJ2-3; D is ambiguous. With 0 bases removed from V and 1 base from J, the gap between germline ends came to 20 bases. CDR3 length: 19 residues. Germline-derived CDR1 and CDR2 are SNHLY and FYNNEI. The CDR3 protein is CASSEALFPIDFRTDTQYF. The CDR3 DNA follows: TGTGCCAGCAGTGAAGCGCTTTTCCCAATTGACTTTCGCACAGATACGCAGTATTTT.

The chain joins TRBV28 to TRBJ1-3; D uncertain. CDR3 length equals 14 residues. V was trimmed by 0 bases and J by 3 bases, leaving 6 bases between them. Germline CDR1 and CDR2: MDHEN and SYDVKM. Here the CDR3 DNA reads TGTGCCAGCAGTTTATGGGATGGTGGAAACACCATATATTTT. Encoded protein: CASSLWDGGNTIYF. The variable domain in full, with the rest retrieved from reference TRBV28 and TRBJ1-3, is DVKVTQSSRYLVKRTGEKVFLECVQDMDHENMFWYRQDPGLGLRLIYFSYDVKMKEKGDIPEGYSVSREKKERFSLILESASTNQTSMYLCASSLWDGGNTIYFGEGSWLTVV.

V is TRBV7-2 and J is TRBJ2-5, with 14 bases aligning to TRBD2. Germline trimming cut 3 bases from V and 2 bases from J; bases unmatched to any gene: 8. The CDR3 consists of 18 residues. The germline gives CDR1 SGHTA, CDR2 FQGNSA. The CDR3 DNA is TGTGCCAGCAGCTTCCGGACTAGCGGGGGGCCAGGACAAGAGACCCAGTACTTC. This translates into CASSFRTSGGPGQETQYF. Complete variable domain (other parts from reference TRBV7-2 and TRBJ2-5): GAGVSQSPSNKVTEKGKDVELRCDPISGHTALYWYRQSLGQGLEFLIYFQGNSAPDKSGLPSDRFSAERTGGSVSTLTIQRTQQEDSAVYLCASSFRTSGGPGQETQYFGPGTRLLVL.

The V call is TRBV7-2, the J call TRBJ2-7, with 12 bases lining up with TRBD1. There are 14 residues in the CDR3. The V segment lost 3 bases and the J segment 6 bases; nucleotides outside the gene matches: 3. Germline V gene sequence: CDR1 SGHTA, CDR2 FQGNSA. The chain's CDR3 is CASSLGTGGLEQYF. Written as DNA, the CDR3 is TGTGCCAGCAGCTTGGGGACAGGGGGCCTCGAGCAGTACTTC.

This clone was seen just once. The chain employs TRBV5-6 and TRBJ2-5; 7 nucleotides line up with TRBD2. Germline-derived CDR1 and CDR2 are SGHDT and YYEEEE. The CDR3 has 16 residues. V was clipped by 2 bases and J by 4 bases; unmatched bases: 11. CDR3: CASSFTGGGVRETQYF. CDR3 sequence (DNA): TGTGCCAGCAGCTTTACGGGAGGTGGGGTCAGAGAGACCCAGTACTTC.

This chain uses TRBV4-1 with TRBJ2-3; D uncertain. The CDR3 is 16 amino acids. Deletions cut 0 bases from V and 1 base from J, with 11 bases between. Germline CDR1 is MGHRA and CDR2 is YSYEKL. The CDR3: CASSQEPSSGTDTQYF. Written as DNA, the CDR3 is TGCGCCAGCAGCCAAGAACCCTCCTCCGGCACAGATACGCAGTATTTT.